The rows below give T cell receptor beta chains drawn from one sample of a study of T cell clones after liver transplantation. Method: immunoSEQ multiplex PCR; TCRdb's copy keeps in-frame clones and lacks some. Of tens of thousands of clones in the sample, approximately 81% were seen once. The sequences come from CD4+ T cells from blood, collected less than 50 months after liver transplant. Source of these receptors: a human patient who received a liver transplant. Some of these T cells may belong to the graft donor. CDR3s include the opening cysteine and the closing phenylalanine or tryptophan. D genes are given only for firm matches. The size field is filled for only some rows; it gives once, few, many or a size class.

D gene	J gene	V gene	clone size	CDR3 protein	CDR3 DNA
.	TRBJ1-5	TRBV10-1	.	CASSRRSNQPQHF	TGCGCCAGCTCCCGACGGAGCAATCAGCCCCAGCATTTT
TRBD1	TRBJ2-7	TRBV27	.	CATVFRQGFF	TGTGCCACCGTGTTTAGACAGGGATTCTTC
.	TRBJ2-7	TRBV15	.	CATSRDLAFREGARTYEQYF	TGTGCCACCAGCAGAGATCTGGCTTTTCGGGAGGGGGCGCGGACCTACGAGCAGTACTTC
TRBD1	TRBJ1-1	TRBV11-3	.	CASSFNRGTEAFF	TGTGCCAGCAGCTTTAACAGGGGCACTGAAGCTTTCTTT
.	TRBJ2-7	TRBV11-2	.	CASSLQALAGLEQYF	TGTGCCAGCAGCTTACAGGCCCTAGCAGGTTTGGAGCAGTACTTC
TRBD1	TRBJ2-1	TRBV11-3	.	CASSLDQGAFNEQFF	TGTGCCAGCAGCTTAGATCAGGGGGCCTTCAATGAGCAGTTCTTC
.	TRBJ2-3	TRBV27	few	CASSSSSTDTQYF	TGTGCCAGCAGTTCCTCTAGCACAGATACGCAGTATTTT
TRBD1	TRBJ2-5	TRBV18	.	CASSPLKGAQETQYF	TGTGCCAGCTCACCACTCAAGGGGGCACAAGAGACCCAGTACTTC
.	TRBJ1-1	TRBV12-5	.	CASGNQGPTEAFF	TGTGCTAGTGGAAACCAGGGTCCCACTGAAGCTTTCTTT
.	TRBJ2-1	TRBV18	.	CASSPEGGSYNEQFF	TGTGCCAGCTCACCTGAGGGGGGCTCCTACAATGAGCAGTTCTTC
.	TRBJ1-1	TRBV7-2	.	CASSQQAGIEAFF	TGTGCCAGCAGCCAGCAAGCGGGTATTGAAGCTTTCTTT